This T cell receptor beta chain emerged from a study of blood T cell repertoires in COVID-19 (dated by TCRdb to 2018 to 2020). About the full investigation: Samples covering the acute and convalescent phases of COVID-19 were provided by collaborators in the United States, Italy and Spain. The material from the prospective study consisted of cDNA or gDNA derived from T cells, B-cell-depleted T cells, or PBMCs. Subjects who had been exposed to COVID-19, were actively infected with it, or had recovered from it provided the deeply sampled blood TCRbeta repertoires that made up the dataset. The repertoires were made available in a free public database intended to serve as a resource for research on the immune response to SARS-CoV-2. The samples were drawn from the first 160 participants of the ongoing ImmuneRACE study and from 950 to 1,500 subjects provided by 6 global collaborators. A de-identified subject ID, COVID-19 status, age in years and sex were almost always included in the sample metadata. Where available, HLA class I and class II types were obtained from metadata supplied by the sample provider rather than from assay-based typing. Here is what the overall study found, with its caveats: The amount of clinical and demographic metadata varied by source and participant and was provided uncurated.

The collaborating institutions used their own protocols to collect whole blood in K2EDTA tubes. For TCRbeta analysis, collaborators shipped samples as frozen whole blood, isolated PBMCs, or DNA extracted from either of those sample types. The immunoSEQ Assay, a bias-controlled multiplex PCR, was used to amplify TCRbeta CDR3 regions from genomic DNA. Regarding the original processing steps: The number of nucleated cells in each sample was estimated from the amplification of reference gene primers within the assay. To quantify the absolute abundance of each unique TCRbeta CDR3 rearrangement, sequence reads were collapsed and filtered. For each sample, productive Simpson clonality was calculated as the square root of Simpson's diversity index across productive rearrangements. TCRdb mirrors the immuneACCESS table, restricted to in-frame sequences. Some clones are absent from its copies; in checked studies, under half trace to an unresolved V gene, and the reason for the others is unknown. V and J calls plus clone size are reproduced from that table; the DNA served to infer D and trimming. Counted in this sample were some 250,000 clones; approximately 83% of them appeared once. The top ten hold about 4.4% of the sample.

Trimming removed 6 bases from V and 2 bases from J, leaving 11 bases between the germline ends. The CDR3 goes from the cysteine to the phenylalanine over 13 residues. Only the CDR3 portion is preserved as DNA: 39 bases, with reading frame beginning at the first base. Looking up the germline V gene yields CDR1 MDHEN and CDR2 SYDVKM. About this clone: The clone's antigen remains unknown. One base away there is no much larger clone; base qualities are not given.

This sequence originates from a man over 45 with active or convalescent COVID-19. The sequencing sample was made of peripheral blood. The rearranged segments are TRBV28 and TRBJ2-7; TRBD2 might be the D gene, on 5 matching bases. CDR3 region: CASRADGTYEQYF. The bases read TGTGCCAGCAGGGCCGACGGGACCTACGAGCAGTACTTC.